This T cell receptor beta chain came from a study of cytomegalovirus exposure and HLA in healthy donors. The CDR3 has 15 amino acids. From germline, CDR1 is SGHRS and CDR2 YFSETQ. After removal of 5 bases from V and 1 base from J, the junction contained 2 bases not matched to a gene. The PCR employed 60 Vbeta primers together with 13 Jbeta primers. Some clones are missing from TCRdb's copy, which holds only in-frame ones; the method was immunoSEQ multiplex PCR. The sample has 150,000 or so clones. The TCR originated in a woman aged 40 to 55 in good health and CMV-seropositive. Sequenced: PBMCs. The chain recombines TRBV5-1 with TRBJ2-1; 11 nucleotides align to TRBD2. CDR3 DNA: TGCGCCAGCAGGTCTAGCGGGAGGTCCTACAATGAGCAGTTCTTC. It codes for CASRSSGRSYNEQFF.